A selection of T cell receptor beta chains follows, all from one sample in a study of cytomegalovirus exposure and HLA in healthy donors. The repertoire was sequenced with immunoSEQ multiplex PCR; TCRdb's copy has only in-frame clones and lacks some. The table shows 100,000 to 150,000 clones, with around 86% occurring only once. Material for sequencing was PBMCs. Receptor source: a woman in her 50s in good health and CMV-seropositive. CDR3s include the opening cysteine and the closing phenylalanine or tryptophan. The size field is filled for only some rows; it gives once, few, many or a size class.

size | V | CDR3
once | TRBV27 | CASSQRQGIYEQYF
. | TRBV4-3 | CASSQDRAGRDQPQHF
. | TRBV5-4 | CASSDKRVRPYNEQFF
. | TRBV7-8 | CASSLGGITTGELFF
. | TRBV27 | CASSGSVRYNEKLFF
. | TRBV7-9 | CASSPTGGRGEQFF
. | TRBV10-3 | CAISYSIETQYF
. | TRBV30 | CAWKGTSGRTYTGELFF
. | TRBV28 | CASSLRQMSEAFF
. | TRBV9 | CASSVRDSEGNEQFF
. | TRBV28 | CASRGQGFSSYEQYF
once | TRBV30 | CAWIRAGVQETQYF
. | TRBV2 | CASTGQGGTNEKLFF
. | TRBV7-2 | CASSFYRGRNEQYF
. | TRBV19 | CASSLTSRGQFF
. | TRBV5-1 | CASSLAAADGYTF
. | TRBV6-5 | CATARYENTGELFF
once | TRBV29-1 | CSVAWTMGNEQFF
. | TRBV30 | CAWDRDTEAFF
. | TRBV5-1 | CASSRTGKNTEAFF
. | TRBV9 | CASSVEEIQYF
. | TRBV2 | CASSEVSGGTGELFF
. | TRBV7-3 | CASSLNRGNSPLHF
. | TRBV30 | CAWSEGDLYEQYF
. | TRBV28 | CASSFDRGLAFSYNEQFF